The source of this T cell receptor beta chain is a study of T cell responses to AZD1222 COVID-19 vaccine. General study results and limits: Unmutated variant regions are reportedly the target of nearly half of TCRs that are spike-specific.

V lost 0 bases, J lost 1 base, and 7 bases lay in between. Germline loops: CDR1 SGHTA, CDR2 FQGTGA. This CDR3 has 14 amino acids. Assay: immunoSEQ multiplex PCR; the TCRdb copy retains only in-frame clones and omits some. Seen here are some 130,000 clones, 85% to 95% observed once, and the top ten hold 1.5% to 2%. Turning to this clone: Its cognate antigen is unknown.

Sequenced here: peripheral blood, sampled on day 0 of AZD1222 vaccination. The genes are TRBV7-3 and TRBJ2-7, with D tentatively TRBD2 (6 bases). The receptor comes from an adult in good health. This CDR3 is CASSLTAGSYEQYF. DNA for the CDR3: TGTGCCAGCAGCTTAACTGCGGGATCCTACGAGCAGTACTTC.